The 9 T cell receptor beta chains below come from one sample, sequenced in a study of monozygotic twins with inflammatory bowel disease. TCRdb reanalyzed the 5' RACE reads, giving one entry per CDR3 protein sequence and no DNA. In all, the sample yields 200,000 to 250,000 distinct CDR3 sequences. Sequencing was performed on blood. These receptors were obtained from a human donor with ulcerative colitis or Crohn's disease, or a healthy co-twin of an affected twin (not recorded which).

The CDR3 protein is CASTTTSKYEQYF. This chain joins TRBV6-2 or TRBV6-3 and TRBJ2-7; the TCRdb D gene call, TRBD2, has no DNA to confirm it. In germline, CDR1 is MNHEY, CDR2 SVGEGT. This CDR3 is built from 13 residues.

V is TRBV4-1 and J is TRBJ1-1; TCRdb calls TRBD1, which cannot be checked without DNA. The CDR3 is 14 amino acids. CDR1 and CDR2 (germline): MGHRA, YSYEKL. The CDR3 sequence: CASRTGARATEAFF.

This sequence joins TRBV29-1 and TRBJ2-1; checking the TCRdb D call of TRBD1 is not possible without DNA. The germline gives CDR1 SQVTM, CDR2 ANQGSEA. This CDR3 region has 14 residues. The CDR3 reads CSAEGGSSYNEQFF.

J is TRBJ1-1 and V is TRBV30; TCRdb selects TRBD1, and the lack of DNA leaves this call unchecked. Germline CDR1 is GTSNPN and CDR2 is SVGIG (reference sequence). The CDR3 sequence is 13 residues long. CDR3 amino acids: CAWSGTGEPEAFF. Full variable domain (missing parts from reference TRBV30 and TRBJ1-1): SQTIHQWPATLVQPVGSPLSLECTVEGTSNPNLYWYRQAAGRGLQLLFYSVGIGQISSEVPQNLSASRPQDRQFILSSKKLLLSDSGFYLCAWSGTGEPEAFFGQGTRLTVV.

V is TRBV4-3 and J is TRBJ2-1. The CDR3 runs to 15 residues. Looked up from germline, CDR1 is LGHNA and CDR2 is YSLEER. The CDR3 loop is CATATTDGVANEQFF.

The chain's CDR3 is CASSPSGGRYEQYF. The rearrangement joins TRBV7-2 to TRBJ2-7; the TRBD2 assignment by TCRdb is unverifiable without DNA. Germline CDR1 and CDR2: SGHTA and FQGNSA. CDR3 length equals 14 residues.

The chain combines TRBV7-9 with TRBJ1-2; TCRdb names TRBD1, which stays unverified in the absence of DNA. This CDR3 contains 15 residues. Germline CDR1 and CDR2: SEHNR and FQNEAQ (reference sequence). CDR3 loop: CASSLPEGQTYGYTF.

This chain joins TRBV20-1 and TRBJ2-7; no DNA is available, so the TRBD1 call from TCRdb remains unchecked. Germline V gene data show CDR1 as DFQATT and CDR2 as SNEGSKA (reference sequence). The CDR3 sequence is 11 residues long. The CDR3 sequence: CSGQGGNEQYF.

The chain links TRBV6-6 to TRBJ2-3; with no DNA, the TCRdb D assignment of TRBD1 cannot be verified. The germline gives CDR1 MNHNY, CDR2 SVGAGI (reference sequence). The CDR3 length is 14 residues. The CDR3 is CASSYGGNGDTQYF.